This T cell receptor beta chain derives from a study of blood T cell repertoires in COVID-19. About the study: Acute and convalescent COVID-19 specimens originated in the United States, Italy and Spain. PBMCs, B-cell-depleted T cells, or T cells provided the cDNA or gDNA that made up the material.

Authors' analysis steps: Quantification of nucleated cells was approximated via reference gene primer amplification. Generated by immunoSEQ multiplex PCR, the TCRdb table keeps only in-frame clones and is missing some. That table is the source of V, J and clone size, and D and trimming were worked out from the DNA. The sample lists fewer than 120,000 clones, approximately 90% seen once, with 3% to 3.5% in the top ten. The V end lost 4 bases, the J end lost 5 bases, and 15 bases lay between the germline ends. From germline, CDR1 is MNHEY and CDR2 SVGAGI. CDR3 length: 15 residues. V gene TRBV6-5 combines with J gene TRBJ2-1; TRBD2 might be the D (6 bases). Sequencing was performed on peripheral blood. The TCR sequence derives from a woman in her fifties or sixties with acute or convalescent COVID-19. The CDR3 DNA follows: TGTGCCAGCAGTTTCAGACTAGGCCCCCACAATGAGCAGTTCTTC. As protein: CASSFRLGPHNEQFF.